This TCR beta chain was captured by sequencing in a study of multiple sclerosis patients with progressive multifocal leukoencephalopathy. Sequencing used immunoSEQ multiplex PCR; TCRdb keeps in-frame clones, though not all of them. The sample comprises some 31,000 clones, more than 75% of which are singletons, and about 3.3% rests with the top ten. The count of this clone is one. The target antigen is unknown. This sample includes further DNA sequences coding for the same CDR3. Time point of the sample: time of PML onset. This CDR3 has 15 residues. The germline V and J ends were trimmed by 9 bases and 2 bases, with 20 bases remaining between them. Germline CDR1 reads LNHDA; CDR2 reads SQIVND (reference sequence). General study results and limits: Clones expanded at PML were already present before and during natalizumab.

The input for sequencing was PBMCs, taken from a patient treated with natalizumab. The sequence derives from a human donor with progressive multifocal leukoencephalopathy. This chain uses TRBV19 with TRBJ2-7; TRBD2 might be the D (6 bases). CDR3 bases: TGTGCCAGCACCGCGACTAGTGGGAGCACCTACGAGCAGTACTTC. It is translated as CASTATSGSTYEQYF.